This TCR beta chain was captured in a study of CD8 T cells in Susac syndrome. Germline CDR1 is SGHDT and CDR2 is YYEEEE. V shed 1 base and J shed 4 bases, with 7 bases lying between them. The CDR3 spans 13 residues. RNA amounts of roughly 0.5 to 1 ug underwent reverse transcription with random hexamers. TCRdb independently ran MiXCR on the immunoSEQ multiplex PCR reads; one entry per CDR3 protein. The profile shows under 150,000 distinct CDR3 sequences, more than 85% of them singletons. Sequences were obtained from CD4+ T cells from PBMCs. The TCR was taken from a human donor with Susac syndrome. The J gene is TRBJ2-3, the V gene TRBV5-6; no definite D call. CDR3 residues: CASSLTVPDTQYF. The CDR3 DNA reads TGTGCCAGCAGCTTGACAGTCCCAGATACGCAGTATTTT. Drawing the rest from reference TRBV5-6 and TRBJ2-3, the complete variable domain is DAGVTQSPTHLIKTRGQQVTLRCSPKSGHDTVSWYQQALGQGPQFIFQYYEEEERQRGNFPDRFSGHQFPNYSSELNVNALLLGDSALYLCASSLTVPDTQYFGPGTRLTVL.